Below are 30 T cell receptor beta chains sequenced from a single sample in a study of type 1 regulatory T cells. TCRdb re-derived calls from the reads in MiXCR, one entry per CDR3 protein. The data contain 90,000 to 100,000 distinct CDR3 sequences, roughly 28% of them singletons. The sequencing sample was made of CD4+ T cells, either the whole sample or a sorted fraction (not recorded which). The origin of the receptors is a human donor in good health.

The chain joins TRBV20-1 to TRBJ1-5; D is uncertain. Germline CDR1 DFQATT, CDR2 SNEGSKA (reference sequence). The V end lost 2 bases, the J end lost 2 bases, and 4 bases lay between the germline ends. The CDR3 runs to 12 residues. In DNA, the CDR3 is TGCAGTGCTAGACGGGGCAATCAGCCCCAGCATTTT. Amino acid sequence: CSARRGNQPQHF.

On this clonotype: Just one base apart from a much larger clone, this may be a read error. The chain employs TRBV12-3 or TRBV12-4 and TRBJ1-4; D remains ambiguous. The length of the CDR3 is 15 residues. V was shortened by 6 bases and J by 6 bases, with 17 bases between the two germline ends. The CDR3 nucleotides are TGTGCCAGCAGCCCCCCGAGCCGGTGGGATGAAAAACTGTTTTTT. Protein sequence: CASSPPSRWDEKLFF.

This clonotype was detected only a few times. The chain couples TRBV20-1 to TRBJ2-3, with 10 bases matching TRBD2. The V and J ends lost 2 bases and 1 base, in that order; junction bases with no gene match: 0. The germline CDR1 and CDR2 sequences are DFQATT and SNEGSKA (reference sequence). The CDR3 runs to 14 residues. This CDR3 reads CSARLAGGTDTQYF. Written as DNA, the CDR3 is TGCAGTGCTAGACTAGCGGGGGGCACAGATACGCAGTATTTT.

To note about this clonotype: The junction does not match germline at one end; this may be a read error. The V gene is TRBV7-9, the J gene TRBJ1-1, with a possible D match to TRBD1 (5 bases). CDR3 length equals 13 residues. Germline V gene sequence: CDR1 SEHNR, CDR2 FQNEAQ (reference sequence). CDR3 loop: CASSSPRGTEASF. The CDR3 nucleotides are TGTGCCAGCAGCTCCCCCCGGGGCACTGAAGCTTCCTTT.

This clonotype has a handful of counts. The genes are TRBV5-1 and TRBJ2-5; the D gene is possibly TRBD2 (5 bases). This CDR3 has 13 residues. Per the germline V gene, CDR1 is SGHRS and CDR2 is YFSETQ. The V gene lost 8 bases and the J gene lost 2 bases, with 13 bases spanning the gap. For the CDR3, the DNA is TGCGCCAGTGGTGAGGGTTCTCAAGAGACCCAGTACTTC. This translates into CASGEGSQETQYF.

The gene calls are TRBV28 and TRBJ2-1, with TRBD1 identical over 8 bases. This CDR3 spans 17 amino acids. Germline V CDR1 and CDR2: MDHEN, SYDVKM. The ends lost 1 base at V and 5 bases at J; junction bases unmatched: 10. CDR3 sequence reads: CASSLLRQGAFNNEQFF. The DNA for the CDR3 is TGTGCCAGCAGTTTATTGCGTCAGGGGGCTTTCAACAATGAGCAGTTCTTC.

Points on this clonotype: One end of the junction varies from germline; a read error may be responsible. This chain links TRBV20-1 with TRBJ2-7; D call uncertain. CDR1 and CDR2 from the germline V gene are DFQATT and SNEGSKA (reference sequence). This CDR3 has 15 amino acids. For the CDR3, the DNA is TGCAGTGTTAGAGATATAAAAGCTTTCTCCTACGAGCAGTACTTC. It codes for CSVRDIKAFSYEQYF.

J is TRBJ1-2 and V is TRBV5-5; possibly TRBD1 for D (5 bases). This CDR3 has 14 amino acids. V was cut by 0 bases and J by 8 bases, with 14 bases left in between. Germline CDR1 reads SGHKS; CDR2 reads YYEKEE (reference sequence). In DNA, the CDR3 is TGTGCCAGCAGCTTGGGATGGGGTGGGGACGGCTACACCTTC. This translates into CASSLGWGGDGYTF.

The rearrangement links TRBV2 to TRBJ2-2; perhaps D is TRBD1 or TRBD2 (5 bases each). The CDR3 is 17 amino acids. Per germline, CDR1 SNHLY and CDR2 FYNNEI. Trimming cost V 2 bases and J 4 bases, with 17 bases left between them. The CDR3 sequence: CASSEWGNTGTTGELFF. CDR3 bases: TGTGCCAGCAGTGAATGGGGGAACACGGGTACCACCGGGGAGCTGTTTTTT.

The chain has TRBV10-3 and TRBJ2-7; TRBD2 matches 14 bases. Trimming took 0 bases from V and 4 from J; bases not matched to a gene: 2. Germline V CDR1 and CDR2: ENHRY, SYGVKD. The CDR3 totals 16 residues. The CDR3 sequence is CAISESGLAGDYEQYF. The CDR3 DNA sequence: TGTGCCATCAGTGAGTCGGGACTAGCGGGAGATTACGAGCAGTACTTC.

This clonotype turned up a few times. This chain links TRBV7-6 with TRBJ2-1, with TRBD2 matching 10 bases. The CDR3 has 16 residues. J gave up 2 bases and V 5 bases, and 6 bases lay outside the gene matches. Germline V lookup: CDR1 SGHVS, CDR2 FNYEAQ. For the CDR3, the DNA is TGTGCCAGCAGCCAGCGGGGGGGACTCACCTACAATGAGCAGTTCTTC. Residues: CASSQRGGLTYNEQFF. Full variable domain (outside the CDR3, taken from reference TRBV7-6 and TRBJ2-1): GAGVSQSPRYKVTKRGQDVALRCDPISGHVSLYWYRQALGQGPEFLTYFNYEAQQDKSGLPNDRFSAERPEGSISTLTIQRTEQRDSAMYRCASSQRGGLTYNEQFFGPGTRLTVL.

This rearrangement joins TRBV29-1 to TRBJ1-2; D is unclear. Germline CDR1 SQVTM, CDR2 ANQGSEA. Trimming stripped 0 bases from V and 0 bases from J, with 2 bases between. The CDR3 extends over 12 amino acids. The chain's CDR3 is CSVEEPNYGYTF. The CDR3 DNA is TGCAGCGTTGAAGAACCTAACTATGGCTACACCTTC.

As DNA, the CDR3 is TGTGCCAGCAGTGAACGAGCCGGGACAGCAGACACTGAAGCTTTCTTT. This translates into CASSERAGTADTEAFF. V and J are TRBV6-1 and TRBJ1-1, with TRBD1 identical over 7 bases. CDR3 length equals 16 residues. Germline loops: CDR1 MNHNS, CDR2 SASEGT. J lost 3 bases, V lost 2 bases, and 9 bases had no gene match.

This clonotype was observed a few times. The J gene is TRBJ2-1, the V gene TRBV5-1; the match to TRBD2 covers 11 bases. Germline V gene data show CDR1 as SGHRS and CDR2 as YFSETQ. V shed 3 bases and J 7 bases; nucleotides not matched to a gene: 6. The CDR3 runs 15 residues. CDR3 bases: TGCGCCAGCAGCTCGCCTAGCGGGAGGTCTAATGAGCAGTTCTTC. Translating gives CASSSPSGRSNEQFF.

The J gene is TRBJ2-7, the V gene TRBV5-1, with 7 bases aligning to TRBD2. Looked up from germline, CDR1 is SGHRS and CDR2 is YFSETQ. This CDR3 has 15 residues. With V trimmed by 0 bases and J by 3 bases, 6 bases remained unmatched. For the CDR3, the DNA is TGCGCCAGCAGCTTGGGGAGCGGGAACAACTACGAGCAGTACTTC. It codes for CASSLGSGNNYEQYF.

This clonotype was seen more than once but under ten times. CDR3 coding DNA: TGTGCCAGCAGACATTTACCCGGGACCTACGAGCAGTACTTC. Its translation: CASRHLPGTYEQYF. The chain combines TRBV7-9 with TRBJ2-7; D might be TRBD2 (5 bases). Germline-derived CDR1 and CDR2 are SEHNR and FQNEAQ (reference sequence). CDR3 length: 14 residues. Trimming removed 6 bases at V and 2 bases at J, with 14 bases between. Using reference TRBV7-9 and TRBJ2-7 for the parts outside the CDR3, the full variable domain is DTGVSQNPRHKITKRGQNVTFRCDPISEHNRLYWYRQTLGQGPEFLTYFQNEAQLEKSRLLSDRFSAERPKGSFSTLEIQRTEQGDSAMYLCASRHLPGTYEQYFGPGTRLTVT.

This clonotype was counted between two and nine times. This CDR3 reads CATSHGGNTEAFF. CDR3 DNA: TGTGCCACATCACACGGGGGAAACACTGAAGCTTTCTTT. The chain links TRBV10-3 to TRBJ1-1, with D perhaps TRBD1 (5 bases). The V end lost 10 bases, the J end lost 2 bases, and 14 bases lay between the germline ends. CDR1 ENHRY and CDR2 SYGVKD come from the germline V gene. The CDR3 totals 13 residues.

The chain joins TRBV10-3 to TRBJ2-3, with 12 bases that match TRBD2. V was pared by 10 bases and J by 5 bases, with 4 bases of the junction left unmatched. In germline, CDR1 is ENHRY, CDR2 SYGVKD. The CDR3 covers 13 residues. CDR3 in DNA: TGTGCCAGCCTAGCGGGAGGGATAGATACGCAGTATTTT. Translation: CASLAGGIDTQYF.

The chain is built from TRBV5-1 and TRBJ2-6, with D uncertain. Looked up from germline, CDR1 is SGHRS and CDR2 is YFSETQ. There are 16 residues in the CDR3. Trimming stripped 4 bases from V and 0 bases from J, with 11 bases between. The CDR3 is CASSGDVSSGANVLTF. CDR3 coding DNA: TGCGCCAGCAGCGGCGACGTTAGCTCTGGGGCCAACGTCCTGACTTTC.

This chain uses TRBV6-4 with TRBJ2-7, with 11 bases identical to TRBD2. Germline V lookup: CDR1 MRHNA, CDR2 SNTAGT. V gave up 0 bases and J gave up 2 bases; unmatched junction bases: 3. The CDR3 has 16 amino acids. This CDR3 reads CASSDSTSGTPYEQYF. The CDR3 DNA reads TGTGCCAGCAGTGACTCGACTAGCGGGACCCCCTACGAGCAGTACTTC.

This rearrangement joins TRBV7-6 to TRBJ2-1; D is tentatively TRBD1 or TRBD2 (6 bases each). The CDR3 runs to 12 residues. Per germline, CDR1 SGHVS and CDR2 FNYEAQ. Trimming cost V 5 bases and J 9 bases, with 11 bases left between them. The CDR3 region is CASSLGGSEQFF. The CDR3 DNA is TGTGCCAGCAGCCTAGGGGGGAGTGAGCAGTTCTTC.

This chain connects TRBV24-1 to TRBJ2-5; TRBD1 matches 7 bases. J lost 1 base, V lost 4 bases, and 5 bases had no gene match. Germline V gives CDR1 KGHDR, CDR2 SFDVKD. The CDR3 consists of 15 residues. In nucleotides, the CDR3 is TGTGCCACCAGTGACCCGACAGGGCCCCAAGAGACCCAGTACTTC. Its protein is CATSDPTGPQETQYF.

The CDR3 DNA reads as TGTGCCAGCAGCTTGGCCCCGTCAGTACCCACCGGGGAGCTGTTTTTT. Protein product: CASSLAPSVPTGELFF. The genes are TRBV5-4 and TRBJ2-2; no firm D call. V lost 0 bases and J lost 4, with 13 bases in between. CDR3 length: 16 residues. Germline CDR1 is SGHNT and CDR2 is YYREEE (reference sequence).

The table lists this clonotype with a few counts. The genes are TRBV19 and TRBJ2-1; no firm D call. Germline V gives CDR1 LNHDA, CDR2 SQIVND (reference sequence). This CDR3 has 13 amino acids. Trimming left V 8 bases short and J 6 bases short, with 14 bases between. CDR3 bases: TGTGCCAGTGGTTGGGAATGGGGCAATGAGCAGTTCTTC. Amino acids: CASGWEWGNEQFF.

The genes are TRBV7-6 and TRBJ2-7; the D gene could be TRBD1 or TRBD2 (5 bases each). Germline V gene lookup returns CDR1 SGHVS and CDR2 FNYEAQ. This CDR3 spans 14 amino acids. V lost 2 bases, J lost 6 bases, and 14 bases lay in between. The CDR3 spells CASSLQGELGEQYF. In DNA form, the CDR3 reads TGTGCCAGCAGCTTACAAGGGGAGCTGGGCGAGCAGTACTTC. Full variable domain (rest looked up from reference TRBV7-6 and TRBJ2-7): GAGVSQSPRYKVTKRGQDVALRCDPISGHVSLYWYRQALGQGPEFLTYFNYEAQQDKSGLPNDRFSAERPEGSISTLTIQRTEQRDSAMYRCASSLQGELGEQYFGPGTRLTVT.

This clonotype was found many times. The chain is built from TRBV20-1 and TRBJ2-7; D not certain. With 3 bases removed from V and 0 bases from J, the gap between germline ends came to 12 bases. Germline V gene data show CDR1 as DFQATT and CDR2 as SNEGSKA (reference sequence). The CDR3 has 14 amino acids. Written as DNA, the CDR3 is TGCAGTGCTAGGCCACAGTTCATCTCCTACGAGCAGTACTTC. Translating it yields CSARPQFISYEQYF.

This chain uses TRBV3-1 with TRBJ1-1; D is ambiguous. The CDR3 consists of 13 residues. V was pared by 4 bases and J by 3 bases, with 9 bases between. Per germline, CDR1 LGHDT and CDR2 YNNKEL (reference sequence). CDR3 amino acids: CASSLDSYTEAFF. The CDR3, as DNA: TGTGCCAGCAGCCTGGACTCATACACTGAAGCTTTCTTT.

This clonotype was counted a few times. This CDR3 reads CASSSGQGVETQYF. CDR3 DNA: TGTGCCAGCAGCTCGGGACAGGGGGTTGAGACCCAGTACTTC. The chain recombines TRBV7-2 with TRBJ2-5, with 11 bases fitting TRBD1. Germline loops: CDR1 SGHTA, CDR2 FQGNSA. This CDR3 is built from 14 residues. V lost 4 bases to trimming and J lost 5 bases; unmatched junction nucleotides: 3.

The rearrangement links TRBV27 to TRBJ2-3; 11 nucleotides agree with TRBD2. Looked up from germline, CDR1 is MNHEY and CDR2 is SMNVEV (reference sequence). This CDR3 has 20 amino acids. J lost 5 bases, V lost 3 bases, and 19 bases had no gene match. CDR3 in DNA: TGTGCCAGCAGTTTCCGTCCCCTTTTAGCGGGAGGGGAAAAGGGAGATACGCAGTATTTT. This codes for CASSFRPLLAGGEKGDTQYF.

V and J are TRBV7-9 and TRBJ2-7; 14 nucleotides agree with TRBD2. This CDR3 is built from 16 residues. Trimming took 4 bases from V and 3 from J; bases not matched to a gene: 5. Germline V gene data show CDR1 as SEHNR and CDR2 as FQNEAQ (reference sequence). CDR3 sequence (DNA): TGTGCCAGCAGCTCGTGGACTAGCGGGGGGTACTACGAGCAGTACTTC. Translated, it gives CASSSWTSGGYYEQYF.